What follows describes a single TCR beta chain. Authors' analysis steps: Amplification with reference gene primers provided the estimates of nucleated cell counts. Measured with immunoSEQ multiplex PCR; TCRdb has only the in-frame clones, and not every one. V and J calls and clone size are those listed in that table; D and trimming were worked out from the DNA. This repertoire shows tens of thousands of clones, around 86% found once; its top ten account for 27%. The sample originates from a study of blood T cell repertoires in COVID-19. At the level of the study: The United States, Italy and Spain supplied acute and convalescent COVID-19 samples. PBMCs, B-cell-depleted T cells, or T cells provided the cDNA or gDNA that made up the material.

The CDR3 has 18 amino acids. The germline CDR1 and CDR2 sequences are SGHDT and YYEEEE. The J segment lost 3 bases and the V segment lost 0 bases, leaving 12 bases of the junction unmatched. This rearrangement joins TRBV5-6 to TRBJ2-7; 10 bases are shared with TRBD2. This receptor was obtained from a human donor in a cohort sampled during active COVID-19. The sequenced sample consisted of peripheral blood. The DNA of the CDR3 is TGTGCCAGCAGCTTGGGACCTAGCGGGGGAGACTCAATCTACGAGCAGTACTTC. Residues: CASSLGPSGGDSIYEQYF.